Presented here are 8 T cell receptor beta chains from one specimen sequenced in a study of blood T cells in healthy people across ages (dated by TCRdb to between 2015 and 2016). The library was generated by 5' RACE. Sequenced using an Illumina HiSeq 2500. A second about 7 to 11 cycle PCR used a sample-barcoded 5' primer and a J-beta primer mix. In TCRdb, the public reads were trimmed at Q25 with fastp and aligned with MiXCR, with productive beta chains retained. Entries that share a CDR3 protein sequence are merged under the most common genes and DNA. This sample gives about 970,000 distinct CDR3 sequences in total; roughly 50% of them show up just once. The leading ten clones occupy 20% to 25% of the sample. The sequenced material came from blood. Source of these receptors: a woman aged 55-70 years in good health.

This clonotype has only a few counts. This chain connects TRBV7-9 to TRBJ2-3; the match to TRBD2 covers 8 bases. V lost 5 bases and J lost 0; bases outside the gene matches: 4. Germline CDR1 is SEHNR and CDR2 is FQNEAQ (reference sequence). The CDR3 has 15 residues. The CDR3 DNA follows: TGTGCCAGCAGCCGACTAGCGACTAGCACAGATACGCAGTATTTT. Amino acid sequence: CASSRLATSTDTQYF.

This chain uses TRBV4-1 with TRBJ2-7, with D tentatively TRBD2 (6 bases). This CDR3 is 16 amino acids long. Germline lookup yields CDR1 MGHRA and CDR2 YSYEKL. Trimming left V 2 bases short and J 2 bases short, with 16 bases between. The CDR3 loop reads CASSQPLRRAPYEQYF. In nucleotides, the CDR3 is TGCGCCAGCAGCCAACCCCTCCGGAGGGCACCCTACGAGCAGTACTTC.

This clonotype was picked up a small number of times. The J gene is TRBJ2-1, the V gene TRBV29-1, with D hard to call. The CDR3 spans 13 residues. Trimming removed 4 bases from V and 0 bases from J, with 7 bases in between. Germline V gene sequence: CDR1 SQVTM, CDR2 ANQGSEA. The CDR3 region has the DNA TGCAGCGTTGGACCATCCTCCTACAATGAGCAGTTCTTC. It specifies CSVGPSSYNEQFF.

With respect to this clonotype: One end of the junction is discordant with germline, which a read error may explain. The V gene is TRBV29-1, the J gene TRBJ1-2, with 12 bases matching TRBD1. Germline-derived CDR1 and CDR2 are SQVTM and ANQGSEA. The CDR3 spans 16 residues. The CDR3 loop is CSVEGDRGRDNYGHTF. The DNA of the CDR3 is TGCAGCGTTGAGGGGGACAGGGGGCGCGATAACTATGGCCACACCTTC.

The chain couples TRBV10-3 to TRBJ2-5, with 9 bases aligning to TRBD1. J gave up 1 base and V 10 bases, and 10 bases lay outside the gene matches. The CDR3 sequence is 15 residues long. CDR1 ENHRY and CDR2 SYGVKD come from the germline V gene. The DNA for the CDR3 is TGTGCCACAGCAAGGACAGGGGAGGGCCAAGAGACCCAGTACTTC. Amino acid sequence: CATARTGEGQETQYF.

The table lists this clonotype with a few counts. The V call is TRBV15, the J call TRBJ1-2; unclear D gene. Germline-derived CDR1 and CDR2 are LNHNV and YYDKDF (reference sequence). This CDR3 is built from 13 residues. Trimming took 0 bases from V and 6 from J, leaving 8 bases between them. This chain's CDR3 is CATSREGGDGYTF. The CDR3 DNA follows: TGTGCCACCAGCAGAGAAGGCGGGGATGGCTACACCTTC.

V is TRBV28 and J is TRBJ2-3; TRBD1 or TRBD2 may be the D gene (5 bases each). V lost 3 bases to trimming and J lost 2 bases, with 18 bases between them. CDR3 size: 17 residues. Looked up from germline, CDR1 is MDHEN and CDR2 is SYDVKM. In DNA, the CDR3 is TGTGCCAGCAGTTTGGGGGTCGGGACCGTTTACACAGATACGCAGTATTTT. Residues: CASSLGVGTVYTDTQYF.

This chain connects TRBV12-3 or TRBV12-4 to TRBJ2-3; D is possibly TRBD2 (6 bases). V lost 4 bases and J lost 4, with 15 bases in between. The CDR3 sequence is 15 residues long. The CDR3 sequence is CASSWGGLASDTQYF. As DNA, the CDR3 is TGTGCCAGCAGTTGGGGTGGGCTAGCGTCAGATACGCAGTATTTT.